A selection of T cell receptor beta chains follows, all from one sample in a study of shared clonotypes between healthy human individuals. Profiled with immunoSEQ multiplex PCR; TCRdb holds only in-frame clones, not every one. Of roughly 1.4 million clones listed, around 98.5% are singletons. The sequenced sample consisted of naive CD4+ T cells sorted from blood. These receptors were obtained from a man aged 25-40 years in good health. Each CDR3 is given with its conserved first and last residue. The D gene is left open where the match is weak. Clone sizes are given selectively: once, few, many, or a class where the clone is expanded.

clone size,J gene,D gene,V gene,CDR3 protein,CDR3 DNA
-,TRBJ1-2,-,TRBV6-1,CASRRSPGHDGYTF,TGTGCCAGCAGGAGATCCCCGGGACACGATGGCTACACCTTC
-,TRBJ2-1,-,TRBV13,CASSRPPRNEQFF,TGTGCCAGCAGCCGCCCCCCCAGGAATGAGCAGTTCTTC
-,TRBJ2-7,TRBD2,TRBV2,CASRLARVYEQYF,TGTGCCAGCCGACTAGCTCGCGTCTACGAGCAGTACTTC
-,TRBJ2-7,TRBD1,TRBV29-1,CSVEELEGARNEQYF,TGCAGCGTTGAAGAGCTCGAGGGGGCGCGAAACGAGCAGTACTTC
-,TRBJ2-7,-,TRBV9,CASSPRTEAYEQYF,TGTGCCAGCAGCCCGCGGACAGAGGCCTACGAGCAGTACTTC
-,TRBJ2-2,-,TRBV7-2,CASSLGSRVTGELFF,TGTGCCAGCAGCTTAGGTAGTAGGGTCACCGGGGAGCTGTTTTTT
-,TRBJ2-1,TRBD2,TRBV27,CASSPAGRGNEQFF,TGTGCCAGCAGTCCAGCGGGGCGGGGGAATGAGCAGTTCTTC
-,TRBJ2-7,TRBD1,TRBV7-2,CASSLGTGGYYEQYF,TGTGCCAGCAGCTTAGGGACAGGGGGATACTACGAGCAGTACTTC
-,TRBJ1-5,-,TRBV4-1,CASSSPRRGANQPQHF,TGCGCCAGCAGCTCTCCCAGGCGGGGGGCGAATCAGCCCCAGCATTTT
-,TRBJ1-3,-,TRBV30,CAWRTHSGNTIYF,TGTGCCTGGAGAACACACTCTGGAAACACCATATATTTT
-,TRBJ2-1,TRBD2,TRBV6-5,CASRRLAGNNEQFF,TGTGCCAGCAGAAGGCTAGCGGGGAACAATGAGCAGTTCTTC
-,TRBJ2-6,-,TRBV7-2,CASSLGQPGANVLTF,TGTGCCAGCAGCTTAGGACAGCCCGGGGCCAACGTCCTGACTTTC
-,TRBJ2-7,-,TRBV29-1,CSVDNGRYEQYF,TGCAGCGTTGATAATGGGAGGTACGAGCAGTACTTC
-,TRBJ2-5,-,TRBV28,CATATETQYF,TGTGCCACCGCTACCGAGACCCAGTACTTC
-,TRBJ1-1,TRBD1,TRBV28,CASSRSGGENTEAFF,TGTGCCAGCAGTAGATCAGGGGGGGAGAACACTGAAGCTTTCTTT
-,TRBJ2-7,-,TRBV10-3,CATGPSSYEQYF,TGTGCCACCGGACCGAGCTCCTACGAGCAGTACTTC
-,TRBJ1-5,TRBD1,TRBV28,CASSLGGEGANQPQHF,TGTGCCAGCAGTCTGGGGGGTGAGGGGGCCAATCAGCCCCAGCATTTT
-,TRBJ2-1,TRBD1,TRBV7-2,CASSPRQGPRQEQFF,TGTGCCAGCAGCCCCCGACAGGGGCCACGTCAAGAGCAGTTCTTC
-,TRBJ2-6,TRBD2,TRBV6-8,CASSQSPLSGSGTGANVLTF,TGTGCCAGCAGTCAATCCCCTCTAAGCGGGAGCGGAACAGGGGCCAACGTCCTGACTTTC
-,TRBJ2-7,-,TRBV10-3,CATNPIGSLEQYF,TGTGCCACCAATCCCATCGGGAGCCTTGAGCAGTACTTC
-,TRBJ2-1,-,TRBV9,CASSVAWTEYNEQFF,TGTGCCAGCAGCGTAGCTTGGACGGAATACAATGAGCAGTTCTTC
-,TRBJ1-4,TRBD1,TRBV5-1,CASSPRGEDEKLFF,TGCGCCAGCAGCCCCAGGGGGGAGGACGAAAAACTGTTTTTT
-,TRBJ2-2,TRBD2,TRBV5-1,CASSLVAGNTGELFF,TGCGCCAGCAGCTTGGTAGCGGGAAACACCGGGGAGCTGTTTTTT
once,TRBJ2-7,-,TRBV7-2,CASSLDSHVQYF,TGTGCCAGCAGCCTGGACAGCCACGTGCAGTACTTC
once,TRBJ1-2,-,TRBV5-4,CASSLTTLLQGYTF,TGTGCCAGCAGCTTGACCACCTTACTTCAAGGCTACACCTTC
-,TRBJ2-1,-,TRBV7-3,CASSLIGYNEQFF,TGTGCCAGCAGCTTAATAGGTTACAATGAGCAGTTCTTC
-,TRBJ2-2,-,TRBV19,CASSQWNTGELFF,TGTGCCAGTAGTCAGTGGAACACCGGGGAGCTGTTTTTT
-,TRBJ1-2,TRBD1,TRBV7-9,CASTGKGTGDYGYTF,TGTGCCAGCACAGGGAAAGGGACAGGGGACTATGGCTACACCTTC
-,TRBJ2-1,TRBD2,TRBV2,CASSDGLAVYNEQFF,TGTGCCAGCAGTGACGGACTAGCGGTCTACAATGAGCAGTTCTTC
-,TRBJ2-5,-,TRBV7-3,CASSLTGAPETQYF,TGTGCCAGCAGCCTGACGGGGGCGCCTGAGACCCAGTACTTC
-,TRBJ2-1,-,TRBV5-6,CASSLAEIEFF,TGTGCCAGCAGCTTGGCAGAGATTGAGTTCTTC
-,TRBJ2-5,-,TRBV9,CASSISSRVQETQYF,TGTGCCAGCAGCATCAGCAGCAGGGTTCAAGAGACCCAGTACTTC
-,TRBJ2-1,TRBD2,TRBV29-1,CSGGAGDEQFF,TGCAGCGGTGGAGCGGGGGATGAGCAGTTCTTC
-,TRBJ1-2,-,TRBV9,CASSVFGRRGGYTF,TGTGCCAGCAGCGTATTCGGCAGGAGAGGTGGCTACACCTTC
-,TRBJ2-1,-,TRBV28,CASRPRSYNEQFF,TGTGCCAGCAGGCCGAGGTCTTACAATGAGCAGTTCTTC
-,TRBJ2-7,TRBD1,TRBV28,CASSVTYWDRGISYEQYF,TGTGCCAGCAGTGTCACCTACTGGGACAGGGGGATCTCCTACGAGCAGTACTTC
-,TRBJ2-2,-,TRBV29-1,CSVEDRGVTGELFF,TGCAGCGTTGAAGATCGGGGCGTCACCGGGGAGCTGTTTTTT
-,TRBJ2-5,-,TRBV6-6,CASSKVGPRETQYF,TGTGCCAGCAGTAAGGTGGGCCCAAGAGAGACCCAGTACTTC
-,TRBJ2-7,-,TRBV5-1,CASSSGAGSYEQYF,TGCGCCAGCAGCTCGGGGGCGGGGTCCTACGAGCAGTACTTC
once,TRBJ2-3,-,TRBV18,CASSRAPDTQYF,TGTGCCAGCTCACGGGCCCCAGATACGCAGTATTTT
few,TRBJ1-3,-,TRBV20-1,CSARVQKNF,TGCAGTGCTAGAGTGCAGAAAAATTTT
-,TRBJ2-3,-,TRBV5-4,CASRLGGTDTQYF,TGTGCCAGCAGATTAGGAGGGACAGATACGCAGTATTTT
-,TRBJ2-7,-,TRBV4-3,CASRHNLGEAYEQYF,TGCGCCAGCCGACATAACCTGGGGGAAGCCTACGAGCAGTACTTC
-,TRBJ1-2,TRBD1,TRBV5-4,CASSPNRGREDLGDF,TGTGCCAGCAGCCCGAACAGGGGAAGAGAGGACTTAGGGGACTTC
-,TRBJ1-1,-,TRBV30,CAWNAGRPEAFF,TGTGCCTGGAACGCAGGGAGGCCTGAAGCTTTCTTT
-,TRBJ1-2,-,TRBV19,CASNRVGYGYTF,TGTGCCAGCAACAGGGTCGGCTATGGCTACACCTTC